This section outlines one TCR beta chain sequence together with its context. No cognate antigen has been identified for it. The input lacks base qualities; no much larger clone sits a single base away. Other DNA sequences in this sample translate to the same CDR3. TCR CDR3 regions were amplified from genomic DNA by multiplex PCR using the deep immunoSEQ assay. Extracted genomic DNA from each cell subset was distributed evenly across all wells of several immunoSEQ 96-well plates, and each plate was treated as a replicate. For sorted subsets, each replicate PCR was loaded with about 200 ng genomic DNA, equivalent to 25,000 to 30,000 T cell genomes. The purified libraries were quantified using a Qubit 3.0 fluorometer, sized with a Bioanalyzer 2100, and then quantified again using the KAPA Library Quantification kit. Every immunoSEQ 96-well plate was sequenced on a separate single-read 150-cycle Illumina NextSeq 550 flow cell. The paper's processing steps were these. Because only junctional sequences without quality scores were contained in the immunoSEQ output, filtering matching that applied to full-length reads could not be performed. Sequences were annotated with PyIR, a Python wrapper for IgBLAST v1.9, and V/J genes and CDR3 were assigned using IMGT germline references. Reads were removed for weak V/J assignments (E-value above 1e-6), missing CDR3, stop codons, out-of-frame junctions, or ambiguous translated residues. V3J clonotypes were defined as sequences sharing the same inferred V gene, J gene, and CDR3 amino acid sequence. The percentage overlap between two repertoires was calculated by dividing the number of shared unique clonotypes by the size of the smaller repertoire. Three approaches were used to assess repertoire richness: RTK rarefaction, the Chao1 estimator, and Recon v2.1 estimates of unobserved clonotypes. For all TCRbeta clonotypes obtained by the gDNA method from several donors, generation probabilities were computed with OLGA. What TCRdb holds here is the immuneACCESS table cut down to in-frame rearrangements. Part of the clones is not present; checked against another copy, under half of the missing clones reflect an unresolved V gene, and the others are unexplained. V and J calls and clone size follow that table, whereas D and trimming were derived from the DNA. The table for this sample lists some 2,400,000 clones; 90% to 96% of them were counted only once. The ten biggest clones cover about 0.13% of the sample.

The data derive from a study of shared clonotypes between healthy human individuals (dated by TCRdb to between 2020 and 2021). For context, the study as a whole: The cohort included three men and a couple of women between 18 and 49 years of age. Libraries were prepared and TCR repertoires were sequenced by different laboratories using diverse techniques, in order to increase sequencing depth and limit assay-specific biases. Each donor's leukapheresis produced roughly between roughly 0.85 and 10 billion PBMCs. The study deeply sequenced blood TCR repertoires of about 5 healthy adults to estimate repertoire size and the extent of clonotype sharing between individuals. For each donor, CD4 naive and CD4 memory were each run on three plates, CD8 naive on two plates, and CD8 memory on one plate.

Overall study outcomes, separate from this receptor: Sampling was restricted to blood, and TCR repertoires in tissues likely differ from the TCR repertoires found in blood. The genetic and exposure-history diversity represented was limited by the small number of donors. Naive subsets generally had larger estimated clonotype richness than memory subsets. Pairwise subsampling indicated that sequencing depth was expected to affect the degree of clonotype sharing among donors. Higher generation probabilities were observed for clonotypes shared by all four sorted-subset donors than for non-shared clonotypes. Even with the large sequencing depth, rarefaction of the sorted-subset datasets indicated that sequencing was incomplete. About 5% of naive CD4, roughly 3.5% of naive CD8, approximately 2.2% of memory CD4, and 0.4% of memory CD8 clonotypes were shared across several donors.

Trimming at the junction amounts to 4 bases on V and 0 bases on J, and the germline ends lie 6 bases apart. The CDR3 goes from the cysteine to the phenylalanine over 13 residues. Only the CDR3 part of the read is kept: 39 bases, read in frame from the first base. The germline V gene yields ENHRY for CDR1 and SYGVKD for CDR2. The donors were healthy, HIV-negative adults with no recently reported acute infections or vaccinations. Only Caucasian adults living in Nashville, Tennessee, USA were represented among the donors. CD4+ T cells were enriched through magnetic negative selection, after which naive cells were positively selected on CD45RA and the remaining negative fraction served as the memory subset. After blood collection by leukapheresis, PBMCs were isolated using Ficoll-Histopaque density gradient centrifugation and then cryopreserved in the vapor phase of liquid nitrogen. Analytical flow cytometry was used to check the purity and quantity of every magnetically sorted T cell population. Each sorted fraction had its genomic DNA isolated and then quantified by UV absorbance on a Nanodrop 2000c.

Sequences were obtained from naive CD4+ T cells sorted from blood. The sample's cell subset or site label, decoded: CD45RA+ positively selected. The V gene is TRBV10-3 and the J gene is TRBJ2-5; the D gene is perhaps TRBD1 or TRBD2, each of them matching over 5 bases. The sequence was collected from a man in his late teens or twenties in good health. The base sequence is TGTGCCATCAGTGGGGGGTACCAAGAGACCCAGTACTTC. Its protein product is CAISGGYQETQYF.